The present T cell receptor beta chain was sequenced within a study of CD8 T cells in Susac syndrome. Broader study findings: Individuals included in the TCR sequencing and HLA analysis were acknowledged by the study to be relatively few in number.

Random hexamers were used to reverse transcribe an amount of roughly 0.5 to 1 ug RNA. Amplification of TCR beta CDR3 by immunoSEQ multiplex PCR spanned 54 Vbeta and 13 Jbeta. TCRdb redid the calling of the immunoSEQ multiplex PCR reads with MiXCR, one entry per CDR3 protein. The sample includes under 200,000 distinct CDR3 sequences, 90% to 95% of them seen just once. From blood CD8+ and CD4+ T cells, the TCR beta chain was sequenced. TEMRA cells were enriched by FACS, and CD4+ and CD8+ T cells were negatively isolated. The V gene's germline CDR1 is SGDLS and CDR2 YYNGEE. After removal of 0 bases from V and 13 bases from J, the junction contained 7 bases not matched to a gene. The CDR3 sequence is 14 residues long. Turning to this clonotype: Its target is not known.

The sequence was obtained from a human donor in good health. The chain is built from TRBV9 and TRBJ2-1, with 10 positions matching TRBD2. The source material was CD4+ T cells from PBMCs. The CDR3 sequence: CASSVVPSGSDQFF. CDR3 nucleotides: TGTGCCAGCAGCGTAGTACCTAGCGGGAGTGACCAGTTCTTC.